This T cell receptor beta chain was recovered during a study of blood T cell repertoires in COVID-19. Study-wide background: PBMCs, B-cell-depleted T cells, or T cells provided the cDNA or gDNA that made up the material.

The CDR3 has 17 amino acids. Germline V gives CDR1 SGHNT, CDR2 YYREEE (reference sequence). Germline trimming cut 4 bases from V and 7 bases from J; bases unmatched to any gene: 14. Measured with immunoSEQ multiplex PCR; TCRdb has only the in-frame clones, and not every one. The table records hundreds of thousands of clones, roughly 87% of them present only once. The genes are TRBV5-4 and TRBJ2-7, with 13 bases identical to TRBD2. The clonotype was recovered from a woman between 18 and 30 years old who had recovered from COVID-19. Sequenced sample: peripheral blood. The CDR3 spells CASSGIGLAGVRGEQYF. CDR3 sequence (DNA): TGTGCCAGCAGCGGGATCGGACTAGCGGGAGTAAGGGGTGAGCAGTACTTC.